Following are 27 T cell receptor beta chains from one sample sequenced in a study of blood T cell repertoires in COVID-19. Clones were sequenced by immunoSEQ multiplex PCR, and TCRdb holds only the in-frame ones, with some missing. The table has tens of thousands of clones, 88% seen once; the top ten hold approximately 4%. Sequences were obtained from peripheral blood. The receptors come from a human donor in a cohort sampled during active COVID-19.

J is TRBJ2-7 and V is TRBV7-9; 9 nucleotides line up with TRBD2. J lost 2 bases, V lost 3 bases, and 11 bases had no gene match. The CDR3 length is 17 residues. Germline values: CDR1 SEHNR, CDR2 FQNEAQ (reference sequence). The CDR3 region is CASSFILAGFDAYEQYF. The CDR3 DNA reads TGTGCCAGCAGCTTTATCCTAGCGGGATTCGATGCCTACGAGCAGTACTTC.

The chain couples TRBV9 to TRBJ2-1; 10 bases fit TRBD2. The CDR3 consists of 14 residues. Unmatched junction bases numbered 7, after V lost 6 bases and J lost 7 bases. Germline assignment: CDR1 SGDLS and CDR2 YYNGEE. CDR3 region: CASTRTSGGNEQFF. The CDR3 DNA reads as TGTGCCAGCACCCGGACTAGCGGTGGTAATGAGCAGTTCTTC.

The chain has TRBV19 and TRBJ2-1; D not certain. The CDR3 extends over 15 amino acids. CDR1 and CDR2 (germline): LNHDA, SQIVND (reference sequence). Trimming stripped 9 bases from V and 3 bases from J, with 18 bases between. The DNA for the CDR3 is TGTGCCAGCCAGTTTGGTAAATCACACTACAATGAGCAGTTCTTC. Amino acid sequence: CASQFGKSHYNEQFF. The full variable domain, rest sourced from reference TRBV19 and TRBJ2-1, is DGGITQSPKYLFRKEGQNVTLSCEQNLNHDAMYWYRQDPGQGLRLIYYSQIVNDFQKGDIAEGYSVSREKKESFPLTVTSAQKNPTAFYLCASQFGKSHYNEQFFGPGTRLTVL.

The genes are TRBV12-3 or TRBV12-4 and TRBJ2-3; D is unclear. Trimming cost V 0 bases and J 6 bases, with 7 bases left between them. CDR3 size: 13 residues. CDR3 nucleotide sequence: TGTGCCAGCAGTTTAGCCAGGTTTGATACGCAGTATTTT. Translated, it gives CASSLARFDTQYF.

The CDR3 sequence is CASSPTGNTEAFF. Written as DNA, the CDR3 is TGCGCCAGCAGCCCTACAGGTAACACTGAAGCTTTCTTT. The V and J genes are TRBV4-1 and TRBJ1-1, with a tentative D call TRBD1 (5 bases). Deletions cut 4 bases from V and 2 bases from J, with 8 bases between. CDR1 and CDR2 from the germline V gene are MGHRA and YSYEKL. The CDR3 covers 13 residues.

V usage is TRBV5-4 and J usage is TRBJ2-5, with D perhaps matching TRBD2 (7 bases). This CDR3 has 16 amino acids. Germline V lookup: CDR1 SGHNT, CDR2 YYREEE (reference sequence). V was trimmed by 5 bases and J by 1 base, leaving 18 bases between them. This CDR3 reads CASRRMGGAGQETQYF. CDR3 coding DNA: TGTGCCAGCAGGAGGATGGGGGGGGCGGGCCAAGAGACCCAGTACTTC.

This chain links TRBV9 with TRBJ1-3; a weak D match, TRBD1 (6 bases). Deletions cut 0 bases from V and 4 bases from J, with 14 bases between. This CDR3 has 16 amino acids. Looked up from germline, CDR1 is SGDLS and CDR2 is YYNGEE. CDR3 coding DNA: TGTGCCAGCAGCGTAGAAGGGGGTAGGACCGGAAACACCATATATTTT. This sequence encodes CASSVEGGRTGNTIYF.

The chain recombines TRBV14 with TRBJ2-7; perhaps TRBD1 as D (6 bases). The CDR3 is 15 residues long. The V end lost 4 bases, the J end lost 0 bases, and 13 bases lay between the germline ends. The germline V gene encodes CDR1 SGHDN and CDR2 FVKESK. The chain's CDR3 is CASSRYGDTSYEQYF. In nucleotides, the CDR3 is TGTGCCAGCAGCCGGTACGGGGACACCTCCTACGAGCAGTACTTC.

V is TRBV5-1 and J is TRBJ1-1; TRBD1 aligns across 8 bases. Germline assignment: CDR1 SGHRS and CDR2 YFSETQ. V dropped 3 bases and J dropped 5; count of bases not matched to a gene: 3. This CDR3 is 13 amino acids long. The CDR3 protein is CASSWRQGTEAFF. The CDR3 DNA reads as TGCGCCAGCAGCTGGAGACAGGGGACTGAAGCTTTCTTT.

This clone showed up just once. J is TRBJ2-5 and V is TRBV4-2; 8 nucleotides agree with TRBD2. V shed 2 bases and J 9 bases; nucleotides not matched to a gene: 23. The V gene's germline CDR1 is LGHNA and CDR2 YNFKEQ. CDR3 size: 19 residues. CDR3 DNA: TGTGCCAGCAGCCAACCCGCCTCCCTAAGCGGAGGCCTCGGGGGGGCCCAGTACTTC. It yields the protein CASSQPASLSGGLGGAQYF.

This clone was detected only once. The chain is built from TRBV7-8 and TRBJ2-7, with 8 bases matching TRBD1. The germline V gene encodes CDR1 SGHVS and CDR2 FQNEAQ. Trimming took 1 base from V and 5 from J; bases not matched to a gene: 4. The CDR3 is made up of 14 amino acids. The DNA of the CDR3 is TGTGCCAGCAGCTTAGTAGGACAGGGCCACGAGCAGTACTTC. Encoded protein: CASSLVGQGHEQYF.

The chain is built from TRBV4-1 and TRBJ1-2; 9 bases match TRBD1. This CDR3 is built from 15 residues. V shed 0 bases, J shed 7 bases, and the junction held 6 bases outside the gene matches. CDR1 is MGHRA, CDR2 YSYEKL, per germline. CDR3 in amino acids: CASSQDGGTGLGYTF. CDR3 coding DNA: TGCGCCAGCAGCCAAGATGGTGGGACAGGGCTTGGCTACACCTTC.

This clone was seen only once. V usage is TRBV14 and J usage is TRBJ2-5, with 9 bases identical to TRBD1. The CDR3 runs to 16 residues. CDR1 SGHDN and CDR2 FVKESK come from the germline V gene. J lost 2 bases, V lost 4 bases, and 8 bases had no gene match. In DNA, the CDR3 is TGTGCCAGCAGCCCTGGGACAGGGAAGAAACAAGAGACCCAGTACTTC. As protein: CASSPGTGKKQETQYF.

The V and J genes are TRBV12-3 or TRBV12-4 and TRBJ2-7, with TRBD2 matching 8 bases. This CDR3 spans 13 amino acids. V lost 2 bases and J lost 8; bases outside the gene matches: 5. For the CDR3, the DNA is TGTGCCAGCAGTTTAACCGGGACTAGTAAGCAGTACTTC. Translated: CASSLTGTSKQYF.

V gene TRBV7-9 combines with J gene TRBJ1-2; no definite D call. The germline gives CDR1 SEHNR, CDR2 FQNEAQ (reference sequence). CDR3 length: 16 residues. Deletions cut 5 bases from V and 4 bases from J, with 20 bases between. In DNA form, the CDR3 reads TGTGCCAGCAGCCCAGACGGCGGGGTGGGGTCCTATGGCTACACCTTC. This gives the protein CASSPDGGVGSYGYTF.

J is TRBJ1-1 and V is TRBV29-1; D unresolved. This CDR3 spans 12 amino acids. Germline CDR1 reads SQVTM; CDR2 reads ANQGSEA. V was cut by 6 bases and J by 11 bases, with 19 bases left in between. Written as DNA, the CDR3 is TGCAGCGTGCTGCCAGATCCCTGGAGGGCTTTCTTT. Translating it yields CSVLPDPWRAFF.

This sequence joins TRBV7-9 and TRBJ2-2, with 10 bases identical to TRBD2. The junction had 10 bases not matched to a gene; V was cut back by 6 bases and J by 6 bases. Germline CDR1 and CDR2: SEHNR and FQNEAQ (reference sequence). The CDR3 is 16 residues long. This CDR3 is CASSPQAGGPPGELFF. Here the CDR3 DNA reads TGTGCCAGCAGTCCCCAAGCGGGGGGGCCCCCCGGGGAGCTGTTTTTT. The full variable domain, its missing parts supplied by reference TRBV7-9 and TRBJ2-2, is DTGVSQNPRHKITKRGQNVTFRCDPISEHNRLYWYRQTLGQGPEFLTYFQNEAQLEKSRLLSDRFSAERPKGSFSTLEIQRTEQGDSAMYLCASSPQAGGPPGELFFGEGSRLTVL.

CDR3 loop: CAWSWQGYNSPLHF. DNA of the CDR3: TGTGCCTGGAGTTGGCAGGGCTATAATTCACCCCTCCACTTT. V and J are TRBV30 and TRBJ1-6, with D possibly TRBD1 on 5 matching bases. Trimming cost V 2 bases and J 3 bases, with 8 bases left between them. This CDR3 contains 14 residues. The germline V gene encodes CDR1 GTSNPN and CDR2 SVGIG (reference sequence).

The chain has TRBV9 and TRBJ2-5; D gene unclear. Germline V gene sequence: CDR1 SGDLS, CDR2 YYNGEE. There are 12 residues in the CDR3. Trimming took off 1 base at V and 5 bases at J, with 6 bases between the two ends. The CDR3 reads CASSVNQETQYF. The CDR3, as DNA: TGTGCCAGCAGCGTAAATCAGGAGACCCAGTACTTC.

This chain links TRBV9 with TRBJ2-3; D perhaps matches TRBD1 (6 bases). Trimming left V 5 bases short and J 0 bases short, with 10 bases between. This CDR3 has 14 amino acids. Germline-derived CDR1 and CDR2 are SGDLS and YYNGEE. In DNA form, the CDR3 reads TGTGCCAGCAGGAGGACAGATAGCACAGATACGCAGTATTTT. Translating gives CASRRTDSTDTQYF.

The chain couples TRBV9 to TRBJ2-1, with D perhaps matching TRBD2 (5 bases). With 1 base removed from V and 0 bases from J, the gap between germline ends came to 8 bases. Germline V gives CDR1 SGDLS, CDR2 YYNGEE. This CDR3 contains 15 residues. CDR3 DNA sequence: TGTGCCAGCAGCGTAAGCGGCAGCTCCTACAATGAGCAGTTCTTC. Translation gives CASSVSGSSYNEQFF.

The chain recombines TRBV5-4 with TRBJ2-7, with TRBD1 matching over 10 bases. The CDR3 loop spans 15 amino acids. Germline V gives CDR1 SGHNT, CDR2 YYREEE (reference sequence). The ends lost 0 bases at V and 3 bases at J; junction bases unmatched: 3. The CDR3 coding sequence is TGTGCCAGCAGCTTGGGGGGGGACAGGGGCTACGAGCAGTACTTC. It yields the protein CASSLGGDRGYEQYF.

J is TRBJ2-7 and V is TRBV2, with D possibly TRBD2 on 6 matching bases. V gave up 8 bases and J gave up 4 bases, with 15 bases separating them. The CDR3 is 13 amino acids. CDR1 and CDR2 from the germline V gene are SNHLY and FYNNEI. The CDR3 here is CASAYGSGYEQYF. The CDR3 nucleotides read TGTGCCAGCGCTTACGGGAGCGGGTACGAGCAGTACTTC.

CDR3 sequence (DNA): TGTGCCGCAACTCCTCCCGGACAGGGATTAAACACTGAAGCTTTCTTT. Translating gives CAATPPGQGLNTEAFF. The chain joins TRBV3-1 (or the pseudogene TRBV3-2) to TRBJ1-1; TRBD1 agrees at 8 bases. The CDR3 loop spans 16 amino acids. With V trimmed by 11 bases and J by 2 bases, 16 bases remained unmatched. Per germline, CDR1 LGHDT and CDR2 YNNKEL (reference sequence).

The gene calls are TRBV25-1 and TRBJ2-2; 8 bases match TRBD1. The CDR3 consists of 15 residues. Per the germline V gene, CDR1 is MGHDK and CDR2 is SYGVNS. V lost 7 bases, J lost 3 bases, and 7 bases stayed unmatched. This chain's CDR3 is CASTSDREDTGELFF. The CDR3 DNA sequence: TGTGCCAGCACCTCGGACAGGGAGGACACCGGGGAGCTGTTTTTT.

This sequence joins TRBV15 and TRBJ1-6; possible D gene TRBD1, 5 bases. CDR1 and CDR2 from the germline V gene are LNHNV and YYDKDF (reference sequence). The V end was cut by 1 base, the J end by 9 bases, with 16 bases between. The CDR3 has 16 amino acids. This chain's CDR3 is CATSRGSGREGSPLHF. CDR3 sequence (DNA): TGTGCCACCAGCAGAGGGTCGGGCAGGGAGGGTTCACCCCTCCACTTT.

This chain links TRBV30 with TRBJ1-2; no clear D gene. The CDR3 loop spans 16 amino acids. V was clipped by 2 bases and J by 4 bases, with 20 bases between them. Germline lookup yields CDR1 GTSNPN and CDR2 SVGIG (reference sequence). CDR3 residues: CAWSHLTVRWAYGYTF. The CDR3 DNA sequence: TGTGCCTGGAGTCACTTGACGGTAAGGTGGGCCTATGGCTACACCTTC. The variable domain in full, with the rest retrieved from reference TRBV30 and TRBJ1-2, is SQTIHQWPATLVQPVGSPLSLECTVEGTSNPNLYWYRQAAGRGLQLLFYSVGIGQISSEVPQNLSASRPQDRQFILSSKKLLLSDSGFYLCAWSHLTVRWAYGYTFGSGTRLTVV.